This entry describes one T cell receptor (beta chain). This record comes from a study of T cell responses to AZD1222 COVID-19 vaccine. This CDR3 has 16 residues. Germline values: CDR1 SGHTA, CDR2 FQGNSA. V lost 1 base and J lost 9; bases outside the gene matches: 8. Generated by immunoSEQ multiplex PCR, the TCRdb table keeps only in-frame clones and is missing some. Among over 95,000 clones listed, around nine tenths were seen once. This chain links TRBV7-2 with TRBJ1-6; 8 bases match TRBD1. Sequencing was performed on peripheral blood, taken on day 0 of AZD1222 vaccination. The receptor was isolated from an adult in good health. The CDR3 reads CASSLGGGQVRSPLHF. CDR3 bases: TGTGCCAGCAGCTTAGGGGGGGGACAGGTCCGTTCACCCCTCCACTTT. The variable domain in full, completed from reference TRBV7-2 and TRBJ1-6, reads GAGVSQSPSNKVTEKGKDVELRCDPISGHTALYWYRQSLGQGLEFLIYFQGNSAPDKSGLPSDRFSAERTGGSVSTLTIQRTQQEDSAVYLCASSLGGGQVRSPLHFGNGTRLTVT.